These 6 T cell receptor beta chains share one sample of origin, sequenced in a study of siplizumab effects on memory and regulatory T cells. Clones were read by immunoSEQ multiplex PCR, and TCRdb kept only the in-frame ones, dropping some. The sample lists fewer than 100,000 clones, 95% occurring once. Sequenced input: CD8+ T cells sorted from blood. The receptors originated from a human donor in good health.

CDR3 in amino acids: CASSQEGGSYEQYF. The CDR3 bases are TGCGCCAGCAGCCAAGAGGGGGGTTCCTACGAGCAGTACTTC. J is TRBJ2-7 and V is TRBV4-1, with D possibly matching TRBD2 (6 bases). Looked up from germline, CDR1 is MGHRA and CDR2 is YSYEKL. V dropped 0 bases and J dropped 1 base, with 7 bases sitting between them. The CDR3 has 14 residues.

The chain is built from TRBV5-1 and TRBJ2-1; D unresolved. V lost 4 bases and J 0 bases, leaving 8 bases between the germline ends. Germline assignment: CDR1 SGHRS and CDR2 YFSETQ. CDR3 length equals 14 residues. The CDR3 region has the DNA TGCGCCAGCAGCCAGGCTGACTCCTACAATGAGCAGTTCTTC. Its translation: CASSQADSYNEQFF.

V usage is TRBV2 and J usage is TRBJ2-7, with D possibly being TRBD1 (6 bases). CDR3 length equals 14 residues. Germline V CDR1 and CDR2: SNHLY, FYNNEI. The V end lost 7 bases, the J end lost 4 bases, and 17 bases lay between the germline ends. In nucleotides, the CDR3 is TGTGCCAGCATCACCGGGCAGGGGAAGTACGAGCAGTACTTC. Amino acids: CASITGQGKYEQYF.

The genes are TRBV6-5 and TRBJ2-1; D possibly corresponds to TRBD2 (5 bases). Trimming took 5 bases from V and 3 from J, leaving 8 bases between them. Germline lookup yields CDR1 MNHEY and CDR2 SVGAGI. The CDR3 runs to 13 residues. The CDR3 protein is CASSTGNYNEQFF. In DNA, the CDR3 is TGTGCCAGCAGTACCGGGAACTACAATGAGCAGTTCTTC.

CDR3 loop: CASSHGAGELFF. The CDR3 coding sequence is TGTGCCAGTAGTCATGGAGCCGGGGAGCTGTTTTTT. The chain joins TRBV19 to TRBJ2-2; D is uncertain. V lost 5 bases to trimming and J lost 6 bases, with 7 bases between them. The CDR3 is 12 residues long. Per germline, CDR1 LNHDA and CDR2 SQIVND (reference sequence).

The chain couples TRBV28 to TRBJ2-1; 9 bases are shared with TRBD2. J was trimmed by 3 bases and V by 3 bases; bases with no gene match: 9. From germline, CDR1 is MDHEN and CDR2 SYDVKM. The CDR3 totals 17 residues. The DNA for the CDR3 is TGTGCCAGCAGTTTCCTTAGCGGGAGAATTAGCTACAATGAGCAGTTCTTC. It encodes CASSFLSGRISYNEQFF.